This record concerns one TCR beta chain sequence. This clone was seen only a few times. What antigen it recognizes has not been identified. Nothing much larger sits one base from this clone, and base qualities are not available. TCRbeta CDR3 regions were amplified from genomic DNA using the immunoSEQ Assay, a bias-controlled multiplex PCR. From the authors' description of their analysis: The number of nucleated cells in each sample was estimated by amplification of reference gene primers within the assay. To quantify the absolute abundance of each unique TCRbeta CDR3 rearrangement, sequence reads were collapsed and filtered. For each sample, productive Simpson clonality was calculated as the square root of Simpson's diversity index across productive rearrangements. TCRdb took this table from immuneACCESS and kept in-frame rearrangements with V and J called. Such tables lack part of the clones; where checked against another copy, unresolved V genes explain under half of the gap, and the rest is unexplained. V and J calls plus clone size are reproduced from that table; the DNA served to infer D and trimming. Within this sample are about 140,000 clones, with approximately 83% of them counted one time only. The ten largest clonotypes hold 1.5% to 2% of the sample.

Including the terminal cysteine and phenylalanine, the CDR3 comprises 12 residues. Of all the DNA, just the CDR3 is kept, 36 bases in frame from base 1. CDR1 and CDR2, per the germline V gene, are MNHEY and SVGAGI. Trimming costs V 4 bases and J 3 bases, and their ends lie 7 bases apart. Collaborating institutions collected whole blood in K2EDTA tubes following their own protocols. For TCRbeta analysis, collaborator samples were shipped as frozen whole blood, as isolated PBMCs, or as DNA extracted from either sample type. These data are taken from a study of blood T cell repertoires in COVID-19 (dated by TCRdb to about 2020). About the full investigation: Samples from collaborators originated in the United States, Italy and Spain and spanned both the acute and convalescent phases of COVID-19. The material from the prospective study consisted of cDNA or gDNA derived from T cells, B-cell-depleted T cells, or PBMCs. The dataset comprised deeply sampled blood TCRbeta repertoires from subjects exposed to, actively infected with, or recovered from COVID-19. A freely available public database, intended as a resource for researchers studying the immune response to SARS-CoV-2, is where the repertoires were released. The samples were drawn from two sources: the first 160 participants of the ongoing ImmuneRACE study, and 950 to 1,500 subjects contributed by 6 global collaborators. Sample metadata almost always included a de-identified subject ID, COVID-19 status, age in years and sex. HLA class I and class II types, where available, came from metadata supplied by the sample provider rather than from assay-based typing. Paper-wide results and their limitations: Clinical and demographic metadata were provided uncurated, with the amount varying by source and participant.

The sample comprised peripheral blood. The chain was built from TRBV6-5 and TRBJ2-7, with no reliable assignment of the D segment. This receptor was taken from a human donor in a cohort sampled during active COVID-19. The CDR3 corresponds to CASSSASYEQYF. The nucleotide sequence reads TGTGCCAGCAGTTCAGCGAGCTACGAGCAGTACTTC.